The text below deals with one T cell receptor beta chain. The antigen remains unidentified. This entry belongs to a study of cytomegalovirus exposure and HLA in healthy donors. Whole-study findings and limits: TCR beta V- and J-gene trimming was later associated with a missense DCLRE1C variant. TCR beta chains associated with HLA were, in a later analysis, more clonally expanded than equally common others. Whilst most TCR sequences proved rare, a subset of public TCRs occurred across many donors. In vitro assays verified that three CMV-associated chains recognized CMV antigens specifically.

Germline values: CDR1 SGHRS, CDR2 YFSETQ. There are 17 residues in the CDR3. J was trimmed by 0 bases and V by 0 bases; bases with no gene match: 6. The study ran its PCR with 60 Vbeta and 13 Jbeta primers. Generated by immunoSEQ multiplex PCR, the TCRdb table keeps only in-frame clones and is missing some. This sample has about 140,000 clones, with 73% found just once. The source is a human donor in good health. V gene TRBV5-1 combines with J gene TRBJ2-1; 7 bases map to TRBD2. Sample: PBMCs. The CDR3 coding sequence is TGCGCCAGCAGCTTGGGGCTAGCGGTTAGCTCCTACAATGAGCAGTTCTTC. Protein product: CASSLGLAVSSYNEQFF.